This T cell receptor (beta chain) was retrieved from a study of T cell repertoires in cytomegalovirus infection. Study-wide context: It was recently identified HLA-C-restricted and well-studied HLA-B-restricted CMV epitopes that the study used. CMV infection and matching HLA type were both indicated by public TCR beta signatures.

TCRdb fed the reads into MiXCR, producing one record per CDR3 protein. In the table there are approximately 730,000 distinct CDR3 sequences, around 30% of which are singletons. As to this clonotype: Its antigen is currently unknown.

This clonotype originated in a human donor in good health (CMV status not recorded). Some clones in this sample may be carry-over from other donors' samples. The material sequenced was cultured PBMCs, taken from culture after CMV antigen stimulation.

This CDR3 reads CASSIANSYNEQFF. The CDR3 DNA follows: TGTGCCAGTAGTATCGCTAACTCCTACAATGAGCAGTTCTTC. The chain is built from TRBV19 and TRBJ2-1, with D hard to call. Germline-derived CDR1 and CDR2 are LNHDA and SQIVND (reference sequence). The germline V and J ends were trimmed by 3 bases and 0 bases, with 6 bases remaining between them. This CDR3 is 14 amino acids long.